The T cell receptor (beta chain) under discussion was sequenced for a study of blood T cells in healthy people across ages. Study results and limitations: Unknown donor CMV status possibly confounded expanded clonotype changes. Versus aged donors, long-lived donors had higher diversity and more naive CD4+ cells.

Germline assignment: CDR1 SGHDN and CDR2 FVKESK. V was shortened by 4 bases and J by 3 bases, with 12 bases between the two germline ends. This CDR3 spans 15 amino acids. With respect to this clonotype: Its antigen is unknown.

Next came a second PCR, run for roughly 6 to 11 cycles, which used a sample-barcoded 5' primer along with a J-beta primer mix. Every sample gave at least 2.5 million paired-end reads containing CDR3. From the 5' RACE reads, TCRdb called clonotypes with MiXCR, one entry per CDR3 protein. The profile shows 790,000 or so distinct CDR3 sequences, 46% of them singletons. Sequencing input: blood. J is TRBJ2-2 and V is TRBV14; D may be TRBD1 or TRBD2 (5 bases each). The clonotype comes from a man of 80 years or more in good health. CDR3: CASSPRDGYTGELFF. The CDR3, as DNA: TGTGCCAGCAGCCCACGGGACGGTTACACCGGGGAGCTGTTTTTT.